This T cell receptor beta chain was retrieved from a study of T cell responses to AZD1222 COVID-19 vaccine. Regarding the study as a whole: Baseline testing showed seropositivity in only a handful of AZD1222 recipients. White British ancestry dominated among donors, who included more females, and clonal diversity was possibly underestimated. Sampling that yielded the repertoires occurred only after the peak T cell response.

Unmatched junction bases numbered 9, after V lost 5 bases and J lost 5 bases. The CDR3 has 16 amino acids. CDR1 and CDR2 (germline): MDHEN, SYDVKM. A word on this clone: Its antigen is currently unknown.

TCRdb's copy holds only in-frame clones and misses some; the assay was immunoSEQ multiplex PCR. The table has some 180,000 clones, just over 90% seen once; the top ten hold approximately 4%. Source: peripheral blood, taken 28 days after the second dose of the MenACWY control vaccine. The clonotype comes from an adult who received the MenACWY meningococcal vaccine as a control. V gene TRBV28 combines with J gene TRBJ1-6; TRBD1 matches at 7 bases. The CDR3 bases are TGTGCCAGCAGTCTAGGACAGGTGGTAAATAATTCACCCCTCCACTTT. Translating gives CASSLGQVVNNSPLHF.